This TCR beta chain was found in a study of molecular identifiers for immune sequencing clone quantification. Study results and limitations: Barcode collisions between identical TCR molecules could shrink estimates of highly expanded clone sizes.

Researchers sorted naive CD8 T cells as cells that were CD8+CD4-CCR7+CD45RA+. In TCRdb, the PCR reads were re-called with MiXCR into one record per CDR3 protein. The table lists 90,000 to 120,000 distinct CDR3 sequences, 36% of them singletons. This clonotype was observed at least ten times. Antigen: not known. The clonotype was recovered from a human donor in good health. Some libraries in this study had Jurkat cell RNA spiked in. The sequenced material came from naive CD8+ T cells from blood, with Jurkat cell RNA spiked in. Subset of the sample: FACS-sorted CD8+CD4-CCR7+CD45RA+ naive T cells.

In nucleotides, the CDR3 is TGTGCCAGCAGCTCACAGGGGCTTGATGGCTACACCTTC. It translates to CASSSQGLDGYTF. V usage is TRBV7-6 and J usage is TRBJ1-2, with 7 bases matching TRBD1. J lost 6 bases, V lost 4 bases, and 5 bases had no gene match. Germline CDR1 is SGHVS and CDR2 is FNYEAQ. The CDR3 totals 13 residues.